Detailed here is one TCR beta chain. In the source study's methods: Estimation of nucleated cell counts was performed using reference gene primer amplification. The table came from immunoSEQ multiplex PCR; TCRdb's copy has only in-frame clones and leaves some out. V, J and clone size reflect that table, while D and trimming were determined from the DNA. There are around 470,000 clones in the sample; 80% to 95% occur only once, and approximately 0.65% lies in the top ten. The sample originates from a study of blood T cell repertoires in COVID-19. Residents of about two dozen US areas, aged roughly 18 to 89 years, made up the participants. What the recovered Cohort 3 donors had was two negative PCRs, clearance, or symptom resolution. Sequencing was carried out using PBMCs or T cells enriched from blood (not recorded which). The TCR sequence derives from a man younger than 35 who had recovered from COVID-19.

The CDR3 coding sequence is TGTGCCAGCAGGAAAAGACAGGGGGCGGGCACTGAAGCTTTCTTT. Residues: CASRKRQGAGTEAFF. The rearrangement uses TRBV3-1 (or the pseudogene TRBV3-2) and TRBJ1-1; 10 bases line up with TRBD1. The CDR3 contains 15 residues. Germline V gene lookup returns CDR1 LGHDT and CDR2 YNNKEL (reference sequence). Trimming cost V 6 bases and J 4 bases; bases outside gene matches: 8.